These T cell receptor beta chains were read from a single sample in a study of T cell responses to AZD1222 COVID-19 vaccine. Repertoires were generated with immunoSEQ multiplex PCR, while TCRdb's copy carries only in-frame clones and drops some. The sample has 150,000 to 200,000 clones; 90% to 95% are singletons. Sequenced material: peripheral blood, taken 28 days after the second AZD1222 dose. The source of these receptors is an adult who received the AZD1222 COVID-19 vaccine. Both conserved end residues are part of each CDR3. A D gene is named only where the DNA matches it firmly. Size is omitted from some rows. Given values are once, few, many or a class for expanded clones.

>TRBV5-6|-|TRBJ2-7|-
CASSDAVAGWWDEQYF
TGTGCCAGCAGCGACGCCGTGGCAGGGTGGTGGGACGAGCAGTACTTC
>TRBV2|-|TRBJ2-1|-
CASSEVRASSEQFF
TGTGCCAGCAGTGAAGTCCGGGCTTCCTCTGAGCAGTTCTTC
>TRBV2|-|TRBJ1-2|-
CASSRYGHGYTF
TGTGCCAGCAGCCGGTACGGCCATGGCTACACCTTC
>TRBV6-1|-|TRBJ1-6|-
CASSETRNSPLHF
TGTGCCAGCAGTGAAACCCGCAATTCACCCCTCCACTTT
>TRBV5-8|-|TRBJ1-5|-
CASSLASQPQHF
TGTGCCAGCAGCTTGGCTAGTCAGCCCCAGCATTTT
>TRBV28|-|TRBJ2-7|-
CASSGPKQGRGEQYF
TGTGCCAGCAGTGGACCCAAACAGGGAAGAGGCGAGCAGTACTTC
>TRBV30|-|TRBJ1-3|TRBD1
CARRTGEGNTIYF
TGTGCCCGCCGGACAGGGGAAGGAAACACCATATATTTT
>TRBV19|-|TRBJ2-6|-
CASSIGQYSGANVLTF
TGTGCCAGTAGTATAGGACAGTACTCTGGGGCCAACGTCCTGACTTTC
>TRBV30|-|TRBJ2-2|-
CAWSPQQANTGELFF
TGTGCCTGGAGTCCCCAGCAGGCGAACACCGGGGAGCTGTTTTTT
>TRBV28|-|TRBJ1-1|-
CASEDPVNTEAFF
TGTGCCAGCGAGGATCCTGTGAACACTGAAGCTTTCTTT
>TRBV5-5|-|TRBJ1-5|-
CASSLGRNSNQPQHF
TGTGCCAGCAGCTTGGGGCGGAATAGCAATCAGCCCCAGCATTTT
>TRBV6-5|-|TRBJ1-2|-
CASIRGAGNYGYTF
TGTGCCAGCATTCGGGGGGCAGGCAACTATGGCTACACCTTC
>TRBV7-9|-|TRBJ1-1|-
CASTLREGTEAFF
TGTGCCAGCACCCTAAGGGAGGGGACTGAAGCTTTCTTT
>TRBV19|-|TRBJ2-7|-
CASSKGARSYEQYF
TGTGCCAGTAGTAAAGGGGCGAGGTCCTACGAGCAGTACTTC
>TRBV5-1|once|TRBJ1-2|TRBD1
CASRQGAQDYGYTF
TGCGCCAGCCGACAGGGGGCGCAGGACTATGGCTACACCTTC
>TRBV6-5|-|TRBJ2-1|TRBD2
CASSQSGRAHNEQFF
TGTGCCAGCAGCCAGAGCGGGAGGGCCCACAATGAGCAGTTCTTC
>TRBV5-1|-|TRBJ1-1|-
CASSAGAKNTEAFF
TGCGCCAGCAGCGCCGGAGCTAAGAACACTGAAGCTTTCTTT
>TRBV7-2|-|TRBJ2-1|-
CASSLAPVAGDNEQFF
TGTGCCAGCAGCTTAGCCCCCGTGGCAGGGGATAATGAGCAGTTCTTC
>TRBV2|-|TRBJ2-5|-
CASTGQSQETQYF
TGTGCCAGCACAGGACAGTCCCAAGAGACCCAGTACTTC
>TRBV9|-|TRBJ2-3|TRBD2
CASSATSGMTDTQYF
TGTGCCAGCAGCGCGACTAGCGGGATGACAGATACGCAGTATTTT
>TRBV27|-|TRBJ2-1|TRBD1
CASSLDVGTGVMNEQFF
TGTGCCAGCAGTTTAGATGTGGGGACAGGGGTCATGAATGAGCAGTTCTTC
>TRBV7-2|-|TRBJ1-2|-
CASTLLSAEKDGYTF
TGTGCCAGCACCCTCTTATCGGCTGAGAAAGACGGCTACACCTTC
>TRBV11-2|-|TRBJ2-1|TRBD1
CASSLSPETGSSYNEQFF
TGTGCCAGCAGCTTGTCCCCTGAGACAGGGAGCTCCTACAATGAGCAGTTCTTC
>TRBV11-1|-|TRBJ2-7|TRBD1
CASSIGTEYEQYF
TGTGCCAGCAGCATCGGGACAGAATACGAGCAGTACTTC
>TRBV30|-|TRBJ1-1|-
CAWTRGTEAFF
TGTGCCTGGACTCGGGGGACTGAAGCTTTCTTT
>TRBV4-1|-|TRBJ1-4|-
CASSQVSSNEKLFF
TGCGCCAGCAGCCAAGTTTCCTCTAATGAAAAACTGTTTTTT
>TRBV27|-|TRBJ1-6|-
CASSFRNNSPLHF
TGTGCCAGCAGTTTCAGGAATAATTCACCCCTCCACTTT
>TRBV15|-|TRBJ2-1|-
CATSTLPGAGTYNEQFF
TGTGCCACCAGCACCCTCCCAGGTGCGGGGACGTACAATGAGCAGTTCTTC
>TRBV5-6|-|TRBJ2-3|-
CAYERWGTDTQYF
TGTGCCTATGAAAGATGGGGCACAGATACGCAGTATTTT
>TRBV7-3|-|TRBJ1-6|-
CASSLIAGAPLHF
TGTGCCAGCAGCTTAATTGCCGGGGCACCCCTCCACTTT
>TRBV27|-|TRBJ1-4|TRBD1
CASSLDRETTNEKLFF
TGTGCCAGCAGTTTAGACAGGGAAACAACTAATGAAAAACTGTTTTTT
>TRBV28|-|TRBJ2-2|-
CASSPSAAGELFF
TGTGCCAGCAGTCCATCAGCGGCCGGGGAGCTGTTTTTT
>TRBV7-8|-|TRBJ2-7|TRBD2
CASSPRASGIYEQYF
TGTGCCAGCAGTCCAAGGGCTAGCGGGATCTACGAGCAGTACTTC
>TRBV19|-|TRBJ1-1|TRBD1
CASSPGGHMNTEAFF
TGTGCCAGTAGCCCAGGGGGCCACATGAACACTGAAGCTTTCTTT
>TRBV19|-|TRBJ1-5|-
CASSWQGRNQPQHF
TGTGCCAGTAGTTGGCAGGGACGCAATCAGCCCCAGCATTTT
>TRBV4-2|-|TRBJ2-3|TRBD2
CASSQSGLAGVGTDTQYF
TGTGCCAGCAGCCAATCTGGACTAGCGGGAGTGGGGACAGATACGCAGTATTTT
>TRBV7-9|-|TRBJ1-1|TRBD1
CASSFSDRAGEAFF
TGTGCCAGCAGCTTCTCGGACAGGGCTGGTGAAGCTTTCTTT
>TRBV7-8|-|TRBJ1-2|-
CASSLEVTNYGYTF
TGTGCCAGCAGCTTAGAAGTCACTAACTATGGCTACACCTTC
>TRBV28|-|TRBJ1-1|-
CASSPAYRLTTEAFF
TGTGCCAGCAGTCCCGCCTACAGACTCACCACTGAAGCTTTCTTT
>TRBV27|-|TRBJ1-6|-
CASSLGTNSPLHF
TGTGCCAGCAGTCTTGGGACGAATTCACCCCTCCACTTT
>TRBV27|-|TRBJ1-2|-
CASSFLNRNGYTF
TGTGCCAGCAGTTTCCTCAACCGTAATGGCTACACCTTC
>TRBV7-8|-|TRBJ1-4|TRBD1
CASSPGQGGEKLFF
TGTGCCAGCAGCCCAGGACAGGGTGGGGAAAAACTGTTTTTT
>TRBV7-8|-|TRBJ1-6|-
CASSFGQGNSPLHF
TGTGCCAGCAGCTTTGGTCAGGGAAATTCACCCCTCCACTTT
>TRBV2|-|TRBJ1-4|TRBD1
CASTIDRVNEKLFF
TGTGCCAGCACGATTGACAGGGTTAATGAAAAACTGTTTTTT
>TRBV7-3|-|TRBJ2-5|-
CASSLGGAAAQYF
TGTGCCAGCAGCTTGGGCGGTGCGGCGGCCCAGTACTTC
>TRBV6-4|-|TRBJ1-5|TRBD1
CASPGQLTDQPQHF
TGTGCCAGCCCGGGACAGCTCACCGATCAGCCCCAGCATTTT
>TRBV29-1|-|TRBJ2-1|TRBD2
CSVEGRGLGGEQFF
TGCAGCGTTGAGGGTAGGGGACTAGGGGGTGAGCAGTTCTTC
>TRBV9|once|TRBJ2-7|TRBD2
CASSARPGLHTF
TGTGCCAGCAGCGCGAGGCCGGGACTACATACATTC
>TRBV19|-|TRBJ2-1|-
CATLGLSYNEQFF
TGTGCCACCCTGGGACTCTCCTACAATGAGCAGTTCTTC
>TRBV7-2|once|TRBJ2-1|TRBD2
CASSLMAGVNEQFF
TGTGCCAGCAGCTTAATGGCGGGAGTAAATGAGCAGTTCTTC
>TRBV6-2/TRBV6-3|once|TRBJ2-3|TRBD2
CASSYPGYGGRVTDTQYF
TGTGCCAGCAGTTACCCCGGCTATGGCGGGAGAGTTACAGATACGCAGTATTTT
>TRBV6-5|-|TRBJ2-3|-
CASGGRDAYPDTQYF
TGTGCCAGCGGGGGGCGGGATGCTTACCCAGATACGCAGTATTTT
>TRBV2|-|TRBJ2-2|TRBD2
CASYSPPWRGTTGELFF
TGTGCCAGCTATTCCCCCCCGTGGCGGGGGACCACCGGGGAGCTGTTTTTT
>TRBV5-1|-|TRBJ2-7|TRBD1
CASSLLGQGASYEQYF
TGCGCCAGCAGCCTGCTGGGACAGGGGGCCTCCTACGAGCAGTACTTC
>TRBV5-5|-|TRBJ2-7|-
CASSLKIATGTYEQYF
TGTGCCAGCAGCTTGAAGATAGCTACGGGAACCTACGAGCAGTACTTC